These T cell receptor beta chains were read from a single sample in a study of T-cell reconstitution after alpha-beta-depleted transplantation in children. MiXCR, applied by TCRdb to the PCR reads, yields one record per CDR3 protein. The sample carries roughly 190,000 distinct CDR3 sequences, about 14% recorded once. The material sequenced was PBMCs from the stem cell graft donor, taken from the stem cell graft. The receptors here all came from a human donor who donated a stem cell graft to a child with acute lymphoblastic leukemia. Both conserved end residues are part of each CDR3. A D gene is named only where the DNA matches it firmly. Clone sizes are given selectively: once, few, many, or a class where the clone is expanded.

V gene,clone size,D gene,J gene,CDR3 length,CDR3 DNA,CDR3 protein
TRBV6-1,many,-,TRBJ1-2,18,TGTGCCAGCAGGACTTTTTTAGACTCGAGTTCAGCTAACTATGGCTACACCTTC,CASRTFLDSSSANYGYTF
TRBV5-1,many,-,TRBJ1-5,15,TGCGCCAGCAGCTTGCACGAGGATAGCAATCAGCCCCAGCATTTT,CASSLHEDSNQPQHF
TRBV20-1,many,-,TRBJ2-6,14,TGCAGTGCTGCCGGCAGGTCTGGGGCCAACGTCCTGACTTTC,CSAAGRSGANVLTF
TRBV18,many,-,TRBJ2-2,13,TGTGCCAGCTCACCGTCAAACACCGGGGAGCTGTTTTTT,CASSPSNTGELFF
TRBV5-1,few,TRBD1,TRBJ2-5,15,TGCGCCAGCAGCTTGGACGGGACAGCCCTTCAGGCCCAGTACTTC,CASSLDGTALQAQYF
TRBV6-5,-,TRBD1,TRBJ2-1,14,TGTGCCAGCAGTTTACAGGGGGCGCGGGATGAGCAGTTCTTC,CASSLQGARDEQFF
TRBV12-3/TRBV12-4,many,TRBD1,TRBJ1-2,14,TGTGCCAGCAGTTGGGACAGGGGGTACTATGGCTACACCTTC,CASSWDRGYYGYTF
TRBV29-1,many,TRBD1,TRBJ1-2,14,TGCAGCGTTCGAGGCCGTGGGGGGACAGGGGGCTACACCTTC,CSVRGRGGTGGYTF
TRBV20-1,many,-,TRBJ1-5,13,TGCAGTGCTCAGGGATATAGCAATCAGCCCCAGCATTTT,CSAQGYSNQPQHF
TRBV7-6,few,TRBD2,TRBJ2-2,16,TGTGCCAGCACCCCCGCGGGACTAGCGGGAACCGGGGAGCTGTTTTTT,CASTPAGLAGTGELFF
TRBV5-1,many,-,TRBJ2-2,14,TGCGCCAGCAGGGGAAGGCTCGACACCGGGGAGCTGTTTTTT,CASRGRLDTGELFF
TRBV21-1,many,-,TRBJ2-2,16,TGTGCCAGCAGCAAAGGGGGGGGGCTGTACACCGGGGAGCTGTTTTTT,CASSKGGGLYTGELFF
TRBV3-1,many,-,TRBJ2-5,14,TGTGCCAGCAGCCAAGATCAGGTCAGGGCTACATCGTACTTC,CASSQDQVRATSYF
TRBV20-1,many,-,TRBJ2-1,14,TGCAGTGCTACCCCCAGGGAAACCTACAATGAGCAGTTCTTC,CSATPRETYNEQFF
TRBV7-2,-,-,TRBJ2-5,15,TGTGCCAGCAGCAGCACACGGAGGGGGGGAGAGACCCAGTACTTC,CASSSTRRGGETQYF
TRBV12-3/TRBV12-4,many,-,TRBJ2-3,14,TGTGCCAGCAGTAATAACCCTAGCACAGATACGCAGTATTTT,CASSNNPSTDTQYF
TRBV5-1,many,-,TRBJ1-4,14,TGCGCCAGCAGGCAAGGACAGACTAATGAAAAACTGTTTTTT,CASRQGQTNEKLFF
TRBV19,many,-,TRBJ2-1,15,TGTGCCACTGGTCGTAGACTACCGATGGACAATGAGCAGTTCTTC,CATGRRLPMDNEQFF
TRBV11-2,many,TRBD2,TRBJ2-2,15,TGTGCCAGCAGCTTAACGGGAGGAATCATCGGGGAGCTGTTTTTT,CASSLTGGIIGELFF
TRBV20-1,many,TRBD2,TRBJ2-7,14,TGCAGTGCTAGAGCGGCTAGCGGTACCTACGAGCAGTACTTC,CSARAASGTYEQYF
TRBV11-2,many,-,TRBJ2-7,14,TGTGCCAGCAGCGAGGGTCCGACATACTACGAGCAGTACTTC,CASSEGPTYYEQYF
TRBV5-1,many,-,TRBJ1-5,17,TGCGCCAGCAGCTTGTTCCCCTCAGGGGATAGCAATCAGCCCCAGCATTTT,CASSLFPSGDSNQPQHF
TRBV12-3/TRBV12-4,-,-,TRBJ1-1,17,TGTGCCAGCAGTTTAGATCCGGGGCAGGCGGGAACAACTGAAGCTTTCTTT,CASSLDPGQAGTTEAFF
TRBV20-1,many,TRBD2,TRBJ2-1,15,TGCAGTGCCCTTGCGGGGGGAGCCGGCTACAATGAGCAGTTCTTC,CSALAGGAGYNEQFF
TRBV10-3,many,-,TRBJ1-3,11,TGTGCCGCTGGCCCTGGAAACACCATATATTTT,CAAGPGNTIYF
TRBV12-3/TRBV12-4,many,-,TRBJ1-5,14,TGTGCCAGCAGTTTATTTGGGGGAGGTGAGCCCCAGCATTTT,CASSLFGGGEPQHF
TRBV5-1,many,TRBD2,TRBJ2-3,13,TGCGCCAGCAGCTCCCCGGTGCGGGAGGCGCAGTATTTT,CASSSPVREAQYF
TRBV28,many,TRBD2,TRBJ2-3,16,TGTGCCAGCAGCTCCGGGACTAGCGGGAGGGTAGATACGCAGTATTTT,CASSSGTSGRVDTQYF
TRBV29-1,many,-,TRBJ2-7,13,TGCAGCGTTGACGCCGCCGGGAGCTACGAGCAGTACTTC,CSVDAAGSYEQYF
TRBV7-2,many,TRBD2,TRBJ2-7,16,TGTGCCAGCAGCTTAGATCGAGCGGGAAGCTCCTACGAGCAGTACTTC,CASSLDRAGSSYEQYF
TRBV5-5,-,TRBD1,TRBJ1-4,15,TGTGTCAGCAGCATTGGGGCAGGGGGGTTCGAAAAACTGTTTTTT,CVSSIGAGGFEKLFF
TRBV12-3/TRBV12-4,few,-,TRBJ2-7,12,TGTGCCAGCAGTCTCGGCGTTCGGGAGCAGTACTTC,CASSLGVREQYF
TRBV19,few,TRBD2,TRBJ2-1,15,TGTGCCAGTAATAGAGAGACTAGCGGGAGCAATGAGCAGTTCTTC,CASNRETSGSNEQFF
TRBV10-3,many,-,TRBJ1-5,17,TGTGCCATCAGTGAGTCCTTCGGCAGGGGAGCCGAGGGGCCCCAGCATTTT,CAISESFGRGAEGPQHF
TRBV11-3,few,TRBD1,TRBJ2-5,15,TGTGCCAGCAGCTTACCCTACAGGGGCCCGGAGACCCAGTACTTC,CASSLPYRGPETQYF
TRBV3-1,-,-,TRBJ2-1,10,TGTGCCAGCAGCCAAGGCCGGCAGTTCTTC,CASSQGRQFF
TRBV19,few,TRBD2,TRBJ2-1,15,TGTGCCAGTACCTCAGGACTAGCGGGAGCCGGTGAGCAGTTCTTC,CASTSGLAGAGEQFF
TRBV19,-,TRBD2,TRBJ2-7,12,TGTGCCAGCTCCGGGGGGTTCGACGAGCAGTACTTC,CASSGGFDEQYF
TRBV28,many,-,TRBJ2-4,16,TGTGCCAGCTTCGGAGAGGGGCTTGCAGACAAAAACATTCAGTACTTC,CASFGEGLADKNIQYF
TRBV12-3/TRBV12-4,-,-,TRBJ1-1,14,TGTGCCAGCAGTTTCCGGAGATCGAACACTGAAGCTTTCTTT,CASSFRRSNTEAFF
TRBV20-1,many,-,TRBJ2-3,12,TGCAGTGCTGCCCCGGACCAGTCTACGCAGTATTTT,CSAAPDQSTQYF
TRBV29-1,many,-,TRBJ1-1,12,TGCAGCGTTGAAAGCCCAGGGCTTGAAGCTTTCTTT,CSVESPGLEAFF
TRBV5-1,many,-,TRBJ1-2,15,TGCGCCAGCAGCTTGGAAGCAACAGGGCTGAGGGGCTACACCTTC,CASSLEATGLRGYTF
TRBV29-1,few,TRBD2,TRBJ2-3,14,TGCAGCGGATCTAGCGGCAACCGCGGTGGTACGCAGTATTTT,CSGSSGNRGGTQYF
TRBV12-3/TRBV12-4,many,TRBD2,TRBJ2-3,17,TGTGCCAGCAGTCTACCTAGGACTAGCGGGAGGGCCGATACGCAGTATTTT,CASSLPRTSGRADTQYF
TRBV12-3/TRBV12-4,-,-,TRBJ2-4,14,TGTGCCAGCAGTTACTCCGGGACTCAAAACATTCAGTACTTC,CASSYSGTQNIQYF
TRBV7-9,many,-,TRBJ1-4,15,TGTGCCAGCAGTTCCGTAGAAGCCCCAACGGAAAAACTGTTTTTT,CASSSVEAPTEKLFF
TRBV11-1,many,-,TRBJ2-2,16,TGTGCCAGCAGCTTAAGCTGGCAAGGGCGACCAGGGGAGCTGTTTTTT,CASSLSWQGRPGELFF
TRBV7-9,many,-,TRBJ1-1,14,TGTGCCAGCAGCTCTGCTGGGGCGAACACTGAAGCTTTCTTT,CASSSAGANTEAFF
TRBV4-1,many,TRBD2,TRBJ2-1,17,TGCGCCAGCAGCCAAGACCTAGCGGGAGGATATTACAATGAGCAGTTCTTC,CASSQDLAGGYYNEQFF
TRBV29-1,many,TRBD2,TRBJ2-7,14,TGCAGCGTTGGGGTCGGGGGGGGCCCCTACGAGCAGTACTTC,CSVGVGGGPYEQYF
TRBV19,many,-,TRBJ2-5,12,TGTGCCAGTAGTATAGAGGGGGAGACCCAGTACTTC,CASSIEGETQYF
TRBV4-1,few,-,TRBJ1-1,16,TGCGCCAGCAGCCAAGGGGCAGGGACCGGGGGCACTGAAGCTTTCTTT,CASSQGAGTGGTEAFF
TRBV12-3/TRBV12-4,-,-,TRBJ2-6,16,TGTGCCAGCAGGCGGACGGGTTACTCTGGGGCCAACGTCCTGACTTTC,CASRRTGYSGANVLTF
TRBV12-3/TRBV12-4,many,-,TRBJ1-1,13,TGTGCCAGCGCTCCCACAGTGAACACTGAAGCTTTCTTT,CASAPTVNTEAFF
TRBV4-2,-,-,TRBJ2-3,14,TGTGCCAGCAGCCCCGGGCCCCCGGGGGATACGCAGTATTTT,CASSPGPPGDTQYF
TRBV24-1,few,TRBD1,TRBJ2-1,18,TGTGCCACCAGTGATTCGCAGGGGGATGGAGTCTCCTACAATGAGCAGTTCTTC,CATSDSQGDGVSYNEQFF
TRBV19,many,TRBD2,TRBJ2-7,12,TGTGCCGGTACTAGCGAATCCTACGAGCAGTACTTC,CAGTSESYEQYF
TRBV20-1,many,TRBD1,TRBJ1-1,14,TGCAGTGCTCCCGGGACAGGGACCCCCACTGAAGCTTTCTTT,CSAPGTGTPTEAFF
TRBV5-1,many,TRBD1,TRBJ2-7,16,TGCGCCAGCAGCTTGCTCTCCGGGACAGGGGGCCACGAGCAGTACTTC,CASSLLSGTGGHEQYF